This entry concerns a single TCR beta chain. The data derive from a study of blood T cell repertoires in COVID-19. Study in general: Samples came from the United States, Italy and Spain, spanning acute and convalescent COVID-19. T cells, B-cell-depleted T cells, or PBMCs provided the cDNA or gDNA that served as material.

Original handling: How many nucleated cells were present was estimated from reference gene primer amplification. Repertoires were generated with immunoSEQ multiplex PCR, while TCRdb's copy carries only in-frame clones and drops some. V, J and clone size were drawn from that table, and D and trimming were deduced from the DNA. The sample carries about 180,000 clones, less than 90% recorded once. Germline CDR1 and CDR2: KGHSH and LQKENI. The V end was cut by 3 bases, the J end by 6 bases, with 17 bases between. This CDR3 comprises 15 residues. The chain has TRBV18 and TRBJ1-1; the D is unclear. Sequencing input: peripheral blood. The TCR was taken from a man in his 70s with active or convalescent COVID-19. DNA of the CDR3: TGTGCCAGCTCACCGCGGGAGGTGAACACTGCTGAAGCTTTCTTT. It encodes CASSPREVNTAEAFF.